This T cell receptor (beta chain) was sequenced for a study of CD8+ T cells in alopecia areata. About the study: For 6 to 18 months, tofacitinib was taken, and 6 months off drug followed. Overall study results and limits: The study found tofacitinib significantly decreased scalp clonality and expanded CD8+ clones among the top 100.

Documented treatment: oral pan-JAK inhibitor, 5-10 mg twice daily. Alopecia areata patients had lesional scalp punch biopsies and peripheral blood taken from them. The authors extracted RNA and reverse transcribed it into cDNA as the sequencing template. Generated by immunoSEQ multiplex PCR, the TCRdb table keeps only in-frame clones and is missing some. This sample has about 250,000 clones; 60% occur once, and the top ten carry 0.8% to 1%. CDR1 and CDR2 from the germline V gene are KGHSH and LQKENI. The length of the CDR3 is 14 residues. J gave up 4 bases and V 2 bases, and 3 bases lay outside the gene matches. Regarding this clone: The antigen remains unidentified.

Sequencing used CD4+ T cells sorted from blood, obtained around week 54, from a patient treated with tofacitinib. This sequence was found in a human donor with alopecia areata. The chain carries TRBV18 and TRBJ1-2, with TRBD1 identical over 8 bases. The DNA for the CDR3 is TGTGCCAGCTCACCAGGGGACAGGATCTATGGCTACACCTTC. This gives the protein CASSPGDRIYGYTF.